A selection of T cell receptor beta chains follows, all from one sample in a study of blood T cell repertoires in COVID-19. Sequencing used immunoSEQ multiplex PCR; TCRdb keeps in-frame clones, though not all of them. Of 390,000 or so clones listed, 85% to 90% are singletons. What was sequenced was PBMCs or T cells enriched from blood (not recorded which). These receptors were taken from a woman between 45 and 65 years old who had recovered from COVID-19. CDR3s include the opening cysteine and the closing phenylalanine or tryptophan.

v_call,cdr3_aa
TRBV10-3,CAISDSTGYEQYF
TRBV7-2,CASSLPAKRSYEQYF
TRBV5-1,CASSNGTAFNQPQHF
TRBV2,CASSPRWGVSGYTF
TRBV2,CASSPRTGVFGEQFF
TRBV3-1/TRBV3-2,CASSRGGQGRRTEAFF
TRBV9,CASSVRGGRETQYF
TRBV19,CASSRDRRYEQYF
TRBV7-9,CASSLMNGGLGEQFF
TRBV13,CASSPGTSGPIPGDTQYF
TRBV30,CAWSWGFGETQYF
TRBV30,CACVGDRGAFF
TRBV12-3/TRBV12-4,CASTGISGNTIYF
TRBV19,CASSWTGKEGQPQHF
TRBV3-1/TRBV3-2,CASSQVKGGEQYF
TRBV7-2,CASSLEALTGGRWGYTF
TRBV5-1,CASSIGETEAFF
TRBV7-2,CASSQGQGNTEAFF